This T cell receptor beta chain was found in a study of blood T cell repertoires in COVID-19. Study information: Samples representing acute and convalescent COVID-19 were sourced from the United States, Italy and Spain.

The CDR3 is made up of 12 amino acids. The germline V gene encodes CDR1 LGHDT and CDR2 YNNKEL (reference sequence). Trimming removed 6 bases at V and 5 bases at J, with 9 bases between. Assay: immunoSEQ multiplex PCR; the TCRdb copy retains only in-frame clones and omits some. This sample has 150,000 to 200,000 clones; around 85% occur once, and the top ten carry 6.5% to 7.5%. Seattle's enrolled individuals joined amid active infection and were then monitored longitudinally. The rearrangement links TRBV3-1 (or the pseudogene TRBV3-2) to TRBJ2-3; D remains unclear. Sequencing was performed on peripheral blood. This receptor was obtained from an elderly man with COVID-19, enrolled during active disease. DNA for the CDR3: TGTGCCAGCAGTGAGGTGGGAGATACGCAGTATTTT. It translates to CASSEVGDTQYF.